This TCR beta chain is drawn from a study of type 1 regulatory T cells. Study in general: An in vitro protocol generated T-allo10, a Tr1-enriched, alloantigen-specific CD4 T cell product. General study results and limits: Tr1 cells had a more restricted TCR repertoire than non-Tr1 cells.

TCRdb reprocessed the reads via MiXCR and lists one record per CDR3 protein. The sample carries about 42,000 distinct CDR3 sequences, 12% recorded once. V was cut by 5 bases and J by 3 bases, with 10 bases left in between. The CDR3 totals 13 residues. Germline lookup yields CDR1 SGHTA and CDR2 FQGTGA. Regarding this clonotype: What it recognizes is unknown.

The chain carries TRBV7-3 and TRBJ1-1, with D possibly being TRBD1 (5 bases). Sequenced: cultured non-Tr1 T cells, either the whole culture or a sorted T cell fraction (not recorded which). The source of this sequence is a human donor in good health. CDR3 nucleotide sequence: TGTGCCAGCAGCCAGGGTAGCGACACTGAAGCTTTCTTT. It specifies CASSQGSDTEAFF.